The rows below give T cell receptor beta chains drawn from one sample of a study of blood T cell repertoires in COVID-19. Produced via immunoSEQ multiplex PCR; TCRdb's table is partial and in-frame only. The table has under 250,000 clones, 80% to 85% seen once; the top ten hold around 3.3%. The sample taken for sequencing was peripheral blood. Every receptor here comes from a woman aged 18-29 years with acute or convalescent COVID-19. Each CDR3 is given with its conserved first and last residue. The order of the fields is D gene, clone size, V gene, J gene, CDR3 protein, CDR3 DNA. D genes are given only for firm matches. Size is omitted from some rows. Given values are once, few, many or a class for expanded clones.

d_call: TRBD2; clone_size: once; v_call: TRBV6-5; j_call: TRBJ2-1; cdr3_aa: CASSYGSSGRDNEQFF; cdr3_nt: TGTGCCAGCAGTTATGGGTCTAGCGGGAGGGACAATGAGCAGTTCTTC
d_call: -; clone_size: -; v_call: TRBV28; j_call: TRBJ2-7; cdr3_aa: CASRPQTGRSYEQYF; cdr3_nt: TGTGCCAGCAGGCCGCAGACAGGGAGGTCCTACGAGCAGTACTTC
d_call: TRBD2; clone_size: -; v_call: TRBV7-9; j_call: TRBJ2-3; cdr3_aa: CASSYLAGDVKDTQYF; cdr3_nt: TGTGCCAGCAGCTACCTAGCGGGAGACGTCAAAGATACGCAGTATTTT
d_call: -; clone_size: -; v_call: TRBV9; j_call: TRBJ2-3; cdr3_aa: CASSVGSGKAGDTQYF; cdr3_nt: TGTGCCAGCAGCGTAGGCAGCGGAAAAGCCGGAGATACGCAGTATTTT
d_call: TRBD2; clone_size: -; v_call: TRBV11-2; j_call: TRBJ2-1; cdr3_aa: CASSSLAGENNEQFF; cdr3_nt: TGTGCCAGCAGCTCTCTAGCGGGAGAGAACAATGAGCAGTTCTTC
d_call: TRBD1; clone_size: -; v_call: TRBV19; j_call: TRBJ1-5; cdr3_aa: CASSRQGAGQPQHF; cdr3_nt: TGTGCCAGTAGTCGGCAGGGGGCAGGACAGCCCCAGCATTTT
d_call: TRBD1; clone_size: -; v_call: TRBV6-2/TRBV6-3; j_call: TRBJ2-7; cdr3_aa: CASSGTASYEQYF; cdr3_nt: TGTGCCAGCAGCGGGACAGCCTCCTACGAGCAGTACTTC
d_call: -; clone_size: few; v_call: TRBV7-2; j_call: TRBJ2-7; cdr3_aa: CASRPQGGYEQYF; cdr3_nt: TGTGCCAGCAGGCCCCAGGGAGGCTACGAGCAGTACTTC
d_call: TRBD2; clone_size: -; v_call: TRBV28; j_call: TRBJ2-3; cdr3_aa: CASSSTIGLAGADTQYF; cdr3_nt: TGTGCCAGCAGTTCGACCATAGGACTAGCGGGTGCAGATACGCAGTATTTT
d_call: TRBD2; clone_size: -; v_call: TRBV6-5; j_call: TRBJ2-1; cdr3_aa: CASSYYAGGSYNEQFF; cdr3_nt: TGTGCCAGCAGTTACTACGCCGGGGGGTCCTACAATGAGCAGTTCTTC
d_call: TRBD1; clone_size: -; v_call: TRBV7-8; j_call: TRBJ1-2; cdr3_aa: CASSPTRDRDNYGYTF; cdr3_nt: TGTGCCAGCAGCCCAACAAGGGACAGGGATAACTATGGCTACACCTTC
d_call: -; clone_size: -; v_call: TRBV2; j_call: TRBJ2-5; cdr3_aa: CASSEGKGLIQETQYF; cdr3_nt: TGTGCCAGCAGTGAAGGAAAGGGGCTTATCCAAGAGACCCAGTACTTC
d_call: TRBD1; clone_size: -; v_call: TRBV19; j_call: TRBJ1-4; cdr3_aa: CASSRRDSGASNEKLFF; cdr3_nt: TGTGCCAGTAGTAGAAGGGACAGCGGAGCCAGTAATGAAAAACTGTTTTTT
d_call: TRBD1; clone_size: once; v_call: TRBV7-9; j_call: TRBJ1-6; cdr3_aa: CASTEGQAGNSPLHF; cdr3_nt: TGTGCCAGCACCGAAGGACAGGCCGGAAATTCACCCCTCCACTTT
d_call: -; clone_size: -; v_call: TRBV7-2; j_call: TRBJ1-5; cdr3_aa: CASSFKGYSNQPQHF; cdr3_nt: TGTGCCAGCAGCTTTAAGGGGTATAGCAATCAGCCCCAGCATTTT
d_call: -; clone_size: -; v_call: TRBV27; j_call: TRBJ1-1; cdr3_aa: CASSFDFRVGLTEAFF; cdr3_nt: TGTGCCAGCAGTTTCGACTTCAGGGTGGGACTCACTGAAGCTTTCTTT
d_call: -; clone_size: -; v_call: TRBV4-1; j_call: TRBJ1-3; cdr3_aa: CASSQGGGSGNTIYF; cdr3_nt: TGCGCCAGCAGCCAAGGTGGCGGCTCTGGAAACACCATATATTTT
d_call: -; clone_size: many; v_call: TRBV6-2/TRBV6-3; j_call: TRBJ1-1; cdr3_aa: CASSYNAAFF; cdr3_nt: TGTGCCAGCAGTTATAATGCGGCTTTCTTT
d_call: TRBD1; clone_size: -; v_call: TRBV9; j_call: TRBJ1-1; cdr3_aa: CASSALDRGVGNTEAFF; cdr3_nt: TGTGCCAGCAGCGCCTTGGACAGGGGAGTCGGGAACACTGAAGCTTTCTTT
d_call: TRBD2; clone_size: few; v_call: TRBV19; j_call: TRBJ2-3; cdr3_aa: CASSGLAGDGKDTQYF; cdr3_nt: TGTGCCAGTAGTGGTCTAGCGGGAGATGGGAAAGATACGCAGTATTTT
d_call: TRBD2; clone_size: few; v_call: TRBV28; j_call: TRBJ2-1; cdr3_aa: CASSPRSARAGGHNEQFF; cdr3_nt: TGTGCCAGCAGTCCCCGGTCGGCGAGAGCGGGAGGGCACAATGAGCAGTTCTTC
d_call: TRBD1; clone_size: -; v_call: TRBV5-1; j_call: TRBJ2-7; cdr3_aa: CASRVRTGDYEQYF; cdr3_nt: TGCGCCAGCAGGGTGCGGACAGGGGACTACGAGCAGTACTTC
d_call: TRBD1; clone_size: -; v_call: TRBV24-1; j_call: TRBJ2-1; cdr3_aa: CATSEDYRDSASNEQFF; cdr3_nt: TGTGCCACCAGTGAGGATTACCGGGACAGCGCTTCAAATGAGCAGTTCTTC
d_call: -; clone_size: -; v_call: TRBV30; j_call: TRBJ2-7; cdr3_aa: CAWSVARSFGGQYF; cdr3_nt: TGTGCCTGGAGTGTGGCCCGAAGTTTTGGCGGGCAGTACTTC
d_call: -; clone_size: -; v_call: TRBV18; j_call: TRBJ1-2; cdr3_aa: CASSPPWPGDGYTF; cdr3_nt: TGTGCCAGCTCACCACCATGGCCCGGGGATGGCTACACCTTC
d_call: -; clone_size: -; v_call: TRBV25-1; j_call: TRBJ2-5; cdr3_aa: CASSDLPPTETQYF; cdr3_nt: TGTGCCAGCAGTGACCTCCCCCCTACAGAGACCCAGTACTTC
d_call: TRBD1; clone_size: -; v_call: TRBV7-2; j_call: TRBJ1-4; cdr3_aa: CASSLDRGQRKLFF; cdr3_nt: TGTGCCAGCAGCTTAGACAGGGGGCAGCGAAAACTGTTTTTT
d_call: TRBD2; clone_size: -; v_call: TRBV30; j_call: TRBJ2-2; cdr3_aa: CAWSVLSGAGELFF; cdr3_nt: TGTGCCTGGAGTGTACTAAGCGGGGCCGGGGAGCTGTTTTTT
d_call: TRBD1; clone_size: -; v_call: TRBV7-8; j_call: TRBJ1-1; cdr3_aa: CASILTPGTGGTEAFF; cdr3_nt: TGTGCCAGCATCCTTACCCCCGGGACAGGGGGCACTGAAGCTTTCTTT
d_call: TRBD1; clone_size: -; v_call: TRBV12-5; j_call: TRBJ2-2; cdr3_aa: CASGLGTGANTGELFF; cdr3_nt: TGTGCTAGTGGTTTGGGGACAGGGGCGAACACCGGGGAGCTGTTTTTT
d_call: -; clone_size: -; v_call: TRBV3-1/TRBV3-2; j_call: TRBJ1-6; cdr3_aa: CASSLPFDNSPLHF; cdr3_nt: TGTGCCAGCAGCCTCCCCTTCGATAATTCACCCCTCCACTTT